This T cell receptor (beta chain) was identified in a study of blood T cell repertoires in COVID-19. In the study overall: Samples came from the United States, Italy and Spain, spanning acute and convalescent COVID-19. PBMCs, B-cell-depleted T cells, or T cells provided the cDNA or gDNA that made up the material.

The repertoire was sequenced with immunoSEQ multiplex PCR; TCRdb's copy has only in-frame clones and lacks some. The sample holds 100,000 to 110,000 clones, approximately 86% seen once. Germline-derived CDR1 and CDR2 are MDHEN and SYDVKM. V was pared by 5 bases and J by 0 bases, with 23 bases of the junction left unmatched. This CDR3 is built from 21 residues. This sequence originates from a human donor in a cohort sampled during active COVID-19. Input material: peripheral blood. The chain employs TRBV28 and TRBJ2-7; 9 nucleotides match TRBD2. CDR3 coding DNA: TGTGCCAGCAGTCCTCTTTTTAGTAGGGGCGGGAGGGCCCCCAGCTCCTACGAGCAGTACTTC. It yields the protein CASSPLFSRGGRAPSSYEQYF.